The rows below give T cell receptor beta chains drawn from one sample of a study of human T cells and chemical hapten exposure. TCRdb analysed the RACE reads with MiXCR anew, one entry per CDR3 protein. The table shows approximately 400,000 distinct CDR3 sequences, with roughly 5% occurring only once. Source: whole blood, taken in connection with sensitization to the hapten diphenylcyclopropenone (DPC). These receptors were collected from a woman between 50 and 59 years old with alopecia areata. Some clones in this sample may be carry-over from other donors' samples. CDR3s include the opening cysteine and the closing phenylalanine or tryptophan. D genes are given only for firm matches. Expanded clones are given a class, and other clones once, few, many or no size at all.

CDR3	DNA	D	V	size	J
CASSPVTPYEQYF	TGTGCCAGCAGCCCCGTAACTCCCTACGAGCAGTACTTC	.	TRBV11-2	.	TRBJ2-7
CASSPVGGANTGELFF	TGTGCCAGCAGTCCCGTCGGGGGCGCGAACACCGGGGAGCTGTTTTTT	.	TRBV7-7	many	TRBJ2-2
CSARGQPTSTDTQYF	TGCAGTGCTCGTGGACAGCCTACTAGCACAGATACGCAGTATTTT	.	TRBV20-1	.	TRBJ2-3
CASSVGRAEAFF	TGTGCCAGCAGTGTGGGAAGGGCTGAAGCTTTCTTT	.	TRBV25-1	few	TRBJ1-1
CASSPILCSGSSYEQYF	TGTGCCAGCAGCCCCATCCTTTGTAGCGGGAGTTCCTACGAGCAGTACTTC	TRBD2	TRBV9	.	TRBJ2-7
CASTFRGNTEAFF	TGTGCCAGCACATTCAGGGGGAACACTGAAGCTTTCTTT	.	TRBV6-5	few	TRBJ1-1
CATQARAMNTEAFF	TGTGCCACTCAGGCGAGGGCGATGAACACTGAAGCTTTCTTT	.	TRBV11-2	many	TRBJ1-1
CSARDLSPGELFF	TGCAGTGCTAGAGATCTGAGCCCGGGGGAACTGTTTTTT	.	TRBV20-1	many	TRBJ1-4
CASSFRPGETQYF	TGTGCCAGCAGCTTCCGGCCCGGAGAGACCCAGTACTTC	.	TRBV13	many	TRBJ2-5
CASSYPGGAEAFF	TGTGCCAGCAGTTACCCAGGAGGGGCTGAAGCTTTCTTT	.	TRBV6-5	many	TRBJ1-1
CASNRNGGFNQPQHF	TGTGCCAGCAACAGAAACGGGGGATTCAATCAGCCCCAGCATTTT	.	TRBV27	.	TRBJ1-5